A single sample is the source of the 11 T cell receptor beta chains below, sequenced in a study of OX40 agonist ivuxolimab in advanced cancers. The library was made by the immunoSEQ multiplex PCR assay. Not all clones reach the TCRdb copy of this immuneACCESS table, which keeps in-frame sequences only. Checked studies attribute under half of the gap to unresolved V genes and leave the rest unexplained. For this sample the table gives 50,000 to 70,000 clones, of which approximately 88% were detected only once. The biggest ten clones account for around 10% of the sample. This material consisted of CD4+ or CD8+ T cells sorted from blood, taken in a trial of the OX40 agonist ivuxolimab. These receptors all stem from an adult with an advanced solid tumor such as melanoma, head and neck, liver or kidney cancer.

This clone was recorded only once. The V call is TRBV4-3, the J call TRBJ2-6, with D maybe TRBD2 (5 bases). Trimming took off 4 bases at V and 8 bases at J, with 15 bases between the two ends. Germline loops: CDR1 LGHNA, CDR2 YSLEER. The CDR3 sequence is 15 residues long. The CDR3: CASSPRRTDTNVLTF. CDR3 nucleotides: TGCGCCAGCAGCCCCAGACGGACTGACACCAACGTCCTGACTTTC.

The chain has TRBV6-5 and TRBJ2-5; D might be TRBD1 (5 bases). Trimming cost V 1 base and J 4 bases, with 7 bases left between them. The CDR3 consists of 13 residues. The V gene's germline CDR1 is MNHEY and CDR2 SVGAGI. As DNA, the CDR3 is TGTGCCAGCAGTTACTTTACAGGAGAGACCCAGTACTTC. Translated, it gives CASSYFTGETQYF.

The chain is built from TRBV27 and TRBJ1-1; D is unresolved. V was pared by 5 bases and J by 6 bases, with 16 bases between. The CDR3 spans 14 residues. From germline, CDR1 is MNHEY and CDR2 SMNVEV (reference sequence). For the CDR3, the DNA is TGTGCCAGCAGTCCGCGGCAGGCCGGGGCTGAAGCTTTCTTT. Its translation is CASSPRQAGAEAFF.

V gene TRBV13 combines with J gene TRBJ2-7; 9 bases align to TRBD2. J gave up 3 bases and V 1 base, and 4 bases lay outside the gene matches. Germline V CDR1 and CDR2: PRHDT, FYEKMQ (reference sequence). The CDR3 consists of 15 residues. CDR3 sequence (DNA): TGTGCCAGCAGCTTAGTGGGTAGCGGGAGCTACGAGCAGTACTTC. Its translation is CASSLVGSGSYEQYF.

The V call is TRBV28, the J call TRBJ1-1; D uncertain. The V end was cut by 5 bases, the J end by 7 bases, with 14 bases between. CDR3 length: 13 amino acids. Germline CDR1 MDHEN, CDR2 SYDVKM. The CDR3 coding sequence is TGTGCCAGCAGTAGACCGGGATGCAATGAAGCTTTCTTT. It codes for CASSRPGCNEAFF.

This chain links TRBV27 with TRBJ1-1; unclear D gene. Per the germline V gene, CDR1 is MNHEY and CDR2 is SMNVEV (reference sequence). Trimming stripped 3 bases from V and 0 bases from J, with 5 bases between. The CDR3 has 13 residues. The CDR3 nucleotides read TGTGCCAGCAGTTTTGGGATGAACACTGAAGCTTTCTTT. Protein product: CASSFGMNTEAFF.

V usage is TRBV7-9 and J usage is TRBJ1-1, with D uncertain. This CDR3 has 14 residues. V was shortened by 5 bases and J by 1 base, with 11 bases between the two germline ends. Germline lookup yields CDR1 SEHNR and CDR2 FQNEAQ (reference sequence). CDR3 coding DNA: TGTGCCAGCAGCCCCCTTGCCCCGAACACTGAAGCTTTCTTT. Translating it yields CASSPLAPNTEAFF.

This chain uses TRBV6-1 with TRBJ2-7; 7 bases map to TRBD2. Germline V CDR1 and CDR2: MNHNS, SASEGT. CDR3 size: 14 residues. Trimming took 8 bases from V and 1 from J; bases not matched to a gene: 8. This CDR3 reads CASAEGSGSYEQYV. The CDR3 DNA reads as TGTGCCAGCGCTGAAGGTAGCGGGTCCTACGAGCAGTACGTC.

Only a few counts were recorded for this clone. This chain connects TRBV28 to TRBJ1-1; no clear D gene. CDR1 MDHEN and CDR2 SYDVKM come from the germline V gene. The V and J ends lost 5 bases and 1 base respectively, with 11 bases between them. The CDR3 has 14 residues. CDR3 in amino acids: CASSDPAENTEAFF. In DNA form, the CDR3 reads TGTGCCAGCAGTGACCCCGCAGAGAACACTGAAGCTTTCTTT.

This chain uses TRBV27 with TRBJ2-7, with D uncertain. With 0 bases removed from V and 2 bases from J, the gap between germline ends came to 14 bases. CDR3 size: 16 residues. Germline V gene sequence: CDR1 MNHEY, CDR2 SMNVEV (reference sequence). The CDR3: CASSLSAALGTYEQYV. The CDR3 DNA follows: TGTGCCAGCAGTTTATCGGCCGCCCTGGGGACCTACGAGCAGTACGTC.

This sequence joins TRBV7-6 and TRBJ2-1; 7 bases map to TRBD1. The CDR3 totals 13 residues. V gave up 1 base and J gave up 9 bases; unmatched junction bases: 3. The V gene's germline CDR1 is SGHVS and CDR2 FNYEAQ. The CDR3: CASSLEGAGEQFF. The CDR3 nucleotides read TGTGCCAGCAGCTTAGAGGGGGCTGGTGAGCAGTTCTTC.